This is a list of T cell receptor beta chains from one sample in a study of blood T cell repertoires in COVID-19. Assay: immunoSEQ multiplex PCR; the TCRdb copy retains only in-frame clones and omits some. The sample shows 150,000 to 200,000 clones, about 82% of them seen only once. Material for sequencing was PBMCs or T cells enriched from blood (not recorded which). The receptor set was obtained from a woman aged 30 to 39 who had recovered from COVID-19. Both conserved end residues are part of each CDR3. A D gene is named only where the DNA matches it firmly. The size field is filled for only some rows; it gives once, few, many or a size class.

clone size	D gene	CDR3 length	V gene	J gene	CDR3 DNA	CDR3 protein
once	-	16	TRBV28	TRBJ2-1	TGTGCCAGCAGTAACTACCGGGACAGGGATATAGCGGGAGAGTTCTTC	CASSNYRDRDIAGEFF
-	-	16	TRBV11-2	TRBJ2-2	TGTGCCAGCAGCTTCGGACAGTTTGGGAACACCGGGGAGCTGTTTTTT	CASSFGQFGNTGELFF
few	TRBD2	15	TRBV5-1	TRBJ2-2	TGCGCCAGCAGCGGGACTAGCGGGAGTACCGGGGAGCTGTTTTTT	CASSGTSGSTGELFF
-	TRBD1	16	TRBV7-9	TRBJ2-3	TGTGCCAGCAGTGCCGGGACAGGGGCCCGCACAGATACGCAGTATTTT	CASSAGTGARTDTQYF
once	-	13	TRBV11-3	TRBJ1-1	TGTGCCAGCAGCTTAACTTCAAGCACTGAAGCTTTCTTT	CASSLTSSTEAFF
-	TRBD1	14	TRBV2	TRBJ1-1	TGTGCCAGCAGTCGACAGGGGGCAGGGACTGAAGCTTTCTTT	CASSRQGAGTEAFF
once	TRBD2	15	TRBV28	TRBJ2-1	TGTGCCAGCAGTCCGACGGGACTAGGCCTGAATGAGCAGTTCTTC	CASSPTGLGLNEQFF
-	-	11	TRBV11-2	TRBJ2-1	TGTGCCAGCAGCTTGGGGCTAGACAGAGTCTTC	CASSLGLDRVF
-	TRBD1	15	TRBV19	TRBJ1-1	TGTGCCAGTAGTGAAAGGGACAGGGTGAACACTGAAGCTTTCTTT	CASSERDRVNTEAFF
few	-	15	TRBV6-5	TRBJ1-5	TGTGCCAGCAGTTACTTACAGACGAGCAATCAGCCCCAGCATTTT	CASSYLQTSNQPQHF
-	TRBD1	14	TRBV5-1	TRBJ2-7	TGCGCCAGCAGCTTGGGGCAGGGGGCGTACGAGCAGTACTTC	CASSLGQGAYEQYF
-	-	15	TRBV6-5	TRBJ1-5	TGTGCCAGCAGTTACTCGTACGGTTCCAATCAGCCCCAGCATTTT	CASSYSYGSNQPQHF
-	-	13	TRBV30	TRBJ1-1	TGTGCCTGGACAGGGGCTATGGAAGGTGAAGCTTTCTTT	CAWTGAMEGEAFF
-	-	13	TRBV18	TRBJ1-1	TGTGCCAGCTCCCGCGACAGGCAAACTGAAGCTTTCTTT	CASSRDRQTEAFF
-	TRBD2	14	TRBV7-9	TRBJ2-7	TGTGCCAGCAGCTTCCGGAGCGGGAGTTACGAGCAGTACTTC	CASSFRSGSYEQYF
-	TRBD1	12	TRBV12-3/TRBV12-4	TRBJ1-1	TGTGCCAGCAGGCAGGGGGCAGCTGAAGCTTTCTTT	CASRQGAAEAFF
-	TRBD2	18	TRBV10-3	TRBJ2-1	TGTGCCACAGAGACCGGGACTAGCTCCCCGAGCTCCTACAATGAGCAGTTCTTC	CATETGTSSPSSYNEQFF
-	TRBD1	12	TRBV27	TRBJ1-6	TGTGCCAGTAGGACAGGGCTTTCACCCCTCCACTTT	CASRTGLSPLHF
-	-	12	TRBV3-1/TRBV3-2	TRBJ1-3	TGTGCCAGCCTGGGACTTGGAAACACCATATATTTT	CASLGLGNTIYF
-	-	16	TRBV18	TRBJ1-2	TGTGCCAGCTCCCCTAGTGCCGGCCCCTTTAACTATGGCTACACCTTC	CASSPSAGPFNYGYTF
-	-	11	TRBV7-9	TRBJ1-3	TGTGCCAGCAGCTTTTCGAACACCATATATTTT	CASSFSNTIYF
-	-	15	TRBV27	TRBJ1-3	TGTGCCAGCAGTTCCAGGGTGAGCTCTGGAAACACCATATATTTT	CASSSRVSSGNTIYF
-	TRBD2	14	TRBV11-2	TRBJ2-1	TGTGCCAGCAGCGAACGACTAGCGGGGGATGAGCAGTTCTTC	CASSERLAGDEQFF
-	TRBD2	15	TRBV27	TRBJ2-7	TGTGCCAGCAGTTTATTTGCGGGAGGATCCTACGAGCAGTACTTC	CASSLFAGGSYEQYF
-	TRBD1	15	TRBV7-6	TRBJ1-6	TGTGCCAGCAGGGATTCCGGGACAGTTAATTCACCCCTCCACTTT	CASRDSGTVNSPLHF
once	-	14	TRBV3-1/TRBV3-2	TRBJ1-2	TGTGCCAGCAGCCAAGATAGGGGGGGTCGAGGCTACACCTTC	CASSQDRGGRGYTF
-	-	16	TRBV7-9	TRBJ1-6	TGTGCCAGCAGCTCAGGGAGAAAGGGGGAATATTCACCCCTCCACTTT	CASSSGRKGEYSPLHF
-	TRBD2	17	TRBV6-2/TRBV6-3	TRBJ2-5	TGTGCCAGCAGCAACCCTTTCAGACTAGCGGTGAAAGAGACCCAGTACTTC	CASSNPFRLAVKETQYF
-	TRBD2	16	TRBV3-1/TRBV3-2	TRBJ2-7	TGTGCCAGCAGCGGACGACTAGCGGGAGGCTCCTACGAGCAGTACTTC	CASSGRLAGGSYEQYF
-	-	15	TRBV9	TRBJ2-1	TGTGCCAGCAGCCCCCACATGGGGGCGTTACCTGAGCAGTTCTTC	CASSPHMGALPEQFF
-	TRBD1	14	TRBV6-5	TRBJ2-7	TGTGCCAGCAGTCAATCGGGACAGTCGGGGGAGCAGTACTTC	CASSQSGQSGEQYF